The clone carrying this T cell receptor (beta chain) was counted a single time. The antigen is not known. This entry belongs to a study of shared clonotypes between healthy human individuals. Study information: Per donor, three plates held CD4 naive cells, three held CD4 memory, two held CD8 naive and one held CD8 memory. Whole-study findings and limits: Clonotypes that were shared across four donors made up roughly 5.2% of naive CD4 clonotypes.

It was into CD45RA+ naive and CD45RA-negative memory subsets that the CD4+ cells were split. Generated by immunoSEQ multiplex PCR, the TCRdb table keeps only in-frame clones and is missing some. In the table there are approximately 1,500,000 clones, roughly 97% of which are singletons. The TCR originated in a man aged 25-45 years in good health. Sequencing used naive CD4+ T cells sorted from blood. As for subset: CD45RA+ positively selected.

The CDR3 sequence is CASSDSKTGVIDEQFF. The DNA for the CDR3 is TGTGCCAGCAGCGACTCCAAGACAGGGGTGATCGATGAGCAGTTCTTC. The chain carries TRBV11-3 and TRBJ2-1, with TRBD1 identical over 8 bases. Germline V gene sequence: CDR1 SGHNT, CDR2 YENEEA. This CDR3 comprises 16 residues. The ends lost 5 bases at V and 8 bases at J; junction bases unmatched: 14.